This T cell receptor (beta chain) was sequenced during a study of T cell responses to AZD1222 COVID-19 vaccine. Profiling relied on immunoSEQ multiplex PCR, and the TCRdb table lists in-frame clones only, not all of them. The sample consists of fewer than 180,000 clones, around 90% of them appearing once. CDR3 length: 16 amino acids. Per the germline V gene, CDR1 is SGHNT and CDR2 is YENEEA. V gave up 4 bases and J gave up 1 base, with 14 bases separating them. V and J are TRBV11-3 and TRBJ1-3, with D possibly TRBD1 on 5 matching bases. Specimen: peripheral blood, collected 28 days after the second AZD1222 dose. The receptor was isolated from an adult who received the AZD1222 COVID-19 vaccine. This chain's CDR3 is CASSSRLDRSGNTIYF. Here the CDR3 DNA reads TGTGCCAGCAGCTCCCGCCTAGACAGATCTGGAAACACCATATATTTT.